This T cell receptor (beta chain) was sequenced during a study of regulatory T cells in long-lasting Graves disease. This clonotype was found many times. With iRepertoire HTBI primers and Arm-PCR of CDR3 regions, TCR beta libraries were built. TCRdb fed the multiplex PCR reads into MiXCR, producing one record per CDR3 protein. Of about 430,000 distinct CDR3 sequences detected, under 25% appear once; the ten largest clones hold more than 13%. Time point described: persistent/refractory GD, antithyroid drugs over 5 years with positive TRAb. Researchers made the TCR library from RNA that was extracted from PBMCs. CDR3 length: 15 residues. Losses at the gene ends were 8 bases for V and 3 bases for J; bases not matched to a gene: 11. Germline CDR1 is SEHNR and CDR2 is FQNEAQ (reference sequence).

The rearrangement uses TRBV7-9 and TRBJ2-7, with 9 bases lining up with TRBD2. Sequenced material: peripheral blood mononuclear cells (PBMCs), taken when the disease was refractory, from a patient treated with antithyroid drugs. This TCR was sampled from a female donor with Graves disease. The CDR3 spells CASQAGLAGYYEQYF. The CDR3 nucleotides are TGTGCCAGCCAAGCGGGTCTAGCGGGATACTACGAGCAGTACTTC.